Each of the 9 T cell receptor beta chains below was sequenced from the same sample in a study of T-cell memory formation after mild COVID-19. TCRdb itself ran the 5' RACE reads through MiXCR, one entry per CDR3 protein. The data hold roughly 480,000 distinct CDR3 sequences, with 20% to 30% observed a single time. The sample was PBMCs or a T cell subset sorted from them (not recorded which). All receptors come from an adult woman who had mild COVID-19 (a few samples of this study predate the infection). Cell type and time point are not known.

V is TRBV19 and J is TRBJ1-5; unclear D gene. Germline V gives CDR1 LNHDA, CDR2 SQIVND (reference sequence). CDR3 length: 14 amino acids. V was trimmed by 8 bases and J by 1 base, leaving 12 bases between them. The CDR3 DNA reads TGTGCCAGTGCCGGACGATTCAGCAATCAGCCCCAGCATTTT. The encoded protein is CASAGRFSNQPQHF. The entire variable domain, with the rest obtained from reference TRBV19 and TRBJ1-5, is as follows: DGGITQSPKYLFRKEGQNVTLSCEQNLNHDAMYWYRQDPGQGLRLIYYSQIVNDFQKGDIAEGYSVSREKKESFPLTVTSAQKNPTAFYLCASAGRFSNQPQHFGDGTRLSIL.

The DNA for the CDR3 is TGTGCCAGCAGTTCTTATAATTCACCCCTCCACTTT. It encodes CASSSYNSPLHF. V is TRBV12-3 or TRBV12-4 and J is TRBJ1-6; D gene uncertain. V was cut by 4 bases and J by 4 bases, with 2 bases left in between. CDR3 length: 12 residues.

This clonotype has a count of ten or more. The rearrangement uses TRBV4-1 and TRBJ2-7; no clear D gene. In germline, CDR1 is MGHRA, CDR2 YSYEKL. Trimming pared 1 base from V and 3 bases from J, leaving 7 bases between. This CDR3 spans 13 amino acids. CDR3 nucleotides: TGCGCCAGCAGCCAAGCTCGAGACTACGAGCAGTACTTC. Its translation: CASSQARDYEQYF.

This chain uses TRBV7-2 with TRBJ1-1; D not resolved. V dropped 3 bases and J dropped 2 bases, with 4 bases sitting between them. The CDR3 is made up of 12 amino acids. The germline V gene has CDR1 SGHTA and CDR2 FQGNSA. The CDR3 DNA reads TGTGCCAGCAGCTTTTTCAACACTGAAGCTTTCTTT. This sequence encodes CASSFFNTEAFF.

This chain's CDR3 is CASSQSGDTQYF. DNA for the CDR3: TGCGCCAGCAGCCAATCTGGAGATACGCAGTATTTT. The rearrangement joins TRBV4-1 to TRBJ2-3, with D hard to call. CDR1 and CDR2 from the germline V gene are MGHRA and YSYEKL. V lost 2 bases and J 5 bases, leaving 5 bases between the germline ends. CDR3 length: 12 amino acids.

This chain links TRBV24-1 with TRBJ2-3; 7 nucleotides match TRBD2. Germline CDR1 reads KGHDR; CDR2 reads SFDVKD. The J segment lost 1 base and the V segment lost 1 base, leaving 10 bases of the junction unmatched. The CDR3 contains 18 residues. CDR3 DNA sequence: TGTGCCACCAGTGATTTTCCTGGACTAGATGTCGGCACAGATACGCAGTATTTT. It is translated as CATSDFPGLDVGTDTQYF.

Only a few counts were recorded for this clonotype. This chain links TRBV5-6 with TRBJ1-2; 7 nucleotides align to TRBD1. The CDR3 is 15 amino acids. Germline V gene lookup returns CDR1 SGHDT and CDR2 YYEEEE. V was pared by 3 bases and J by 7 bases, with 12 bases of the junction left unmatched. The CDR3 protein is CASSYQQGGARGYTF. CDR3 nucleotide sequence: TGTGCCAGCAGCTACCAGCAGGGGGGGGCGCGTGGCTACACCTTC.

The gene calls are TRBV4-1 and TRBJ1-5; D is perhaps TRBD1 (5 bases). Germline lookup yields CDR1 MGHRA and CDR2 YSYEKL. The CDR3 totals 13 residues. V lost 4 bases, J lost 7 bases, and 11 bases lay in between. The CDR3 coding sequence is TGCGCCAGCAGCCCAGACAGCTACCAGCCCCAGCATTTT. Translation gives CASSPDSYQPQHF.

The genes are TRBV14 and TRBJ1-6; TRBD1 might be the D (5 bases). Germline lookup yields CDR1 SGHDN and CDR2 FVKESK. The length of the CDR3 is 16 residues. V was trimmed by 1 base and J by 2 bases, leaving 9 bases between them. The CDR3 DNA follows: TGTGCCAGCAGCCAAGGCAGGGCCACCTATAATTCACCCCTCCACTTT. Translated, it gives CASSQGRATYNSPLHF.